The source of this T cell receptor beta chain is a study of cytotoxic CD8 clonotypes in ibrutinib-treated CLL. Sequencing was performed with immunoSEQ multiplex PCR; in TCRdb, only in-frame clones are kept and a portion is missing. The table includes under 200,000 clones, 70% to 85% detected once. Looked up from germline, CDR1 is MNHNY and CDR2 is SVGAGI (reference sequence). There are 16 residues in the CDR3. The V gene end was trimmed by 2 bases and the J gene end by 5 bases; junction bases not matched to a gene: 8. The chain has TRBV6-6 and TRBJ1-2; 10 nucleotides line up with TRBD1. Sequences were derived from PBMCs, sampled after 24 months of ibrutinib treatment. This receptor was obtained from a human donor with chronic lymphocytic leukemia. The CDR3 loop reads CASSYRDRGPGYGYTF. The CDR3, as DNA: TGTGCCAGCAGTTACAGGGACAGGGGCCCCGGGTATGGCTACACCTTC.